Listed here are 18 T cell receptor gamma chains from one sample, sequenced in a study of gammadelta T cells in human blood. TCRdb applied CATT to the RT-PCR reads for clone calling. This table lists 98 gamma-chain clones. Sequencing used Vgamma9Vdelta2 gamma-delta T cells from cord blood. The receptors were gathered from a newborn.

Concerning this clone itself: TCRdb attributes to this sequence the protein of a much larger clone, which differs from the DNA translation at residue 2; a read error is likely, and the protein displayed is translated from the DNA. The chain recombines TRGV9 with TRGJP1. The germline CDR1 and CDR2 sequences are GITISATS and ISYDGTV (reference sequence). The CDR3 contains 15 residues. Here the CDR3 DNA reads TGTACCTTGTGGGAGGTGTATACCACTGGTTGGTTCAAGATATTT. Its protein is CTLWEVYTTGWFKIF.

This clone was recorded a few times. A far larger clone is off by one base, so a read error is likely. The rearrangement links TRGV9 to TRGJP. Germline CDR1 is GITISATS and CDR2 is ISYDGTV (reference sequence). CDR3 length equals 16 residues. CDR3 protein: CAMWEVQELGKKIKVF. Here the CDR3 DNA reads TGTGCCATGTGGGAGGTGCAAGAGTTGGGCAAAAAAATCAAGGTATTT.

As for this clone: This DNA translates differently at residue 7 from the TCRdb protein, which is that of a much larger clone; a read error is likely, and the protein shown is the DNA's own translation. The rearrangement joins TRGV9 to TRGJP1. There are 15 residues in the CDR3. CDR1 GITISATS and CDR2 ISYDGTV come from the germline V gene (reference sequence). The trim removed 0 bases at V and 1 base at J, leaving 2 bases unmatched. The CDR3 region has the DNA TGTGCCTTGTGGGAGGTGTGTACCACTGGTTGGTTCAAGATATTT. It yields the protein CALWEVCTTGWFKIF.

Regarding this clone: TCRdb's listed protein matches a much larger clone and diverges from this DNA's translation at residue 14, likely through a read error; the protein shown comes from the DNA. The chain is built from TRGV9 and TRGJP. The CDR3 consists of 16 residues. Germline CDR1 is GITISATS and CDR2 is ISYDGTV (reference sequence). CDR3 amino acids: CALWEDQELGKKIEVF. Written as DNA, the CDR3 is TGTGCCTTGTGGGAGGATCAAGAGTTGGGCAAAAAAATCGAGGTATTT.

A word on this clone: The protein held in TCRdb is that of a much larger clone and does not match this DNA's translation at residue 13, likely because of a read error; the protein shown is translated from the DNA. The gene calls are TRGV9 and TRGJP. Looked up from germline, CDR1 is GITISATS and CDR2 is ISYDGTV (reference sequence). The CDR3 is 16 amino acids. The CDR3 DNA reads as TGTGCCTTGTGGGAGGTGCAAGAGTTGGGCAAAAAAAGCAAGGTATTT. Translated, it gives CALWEVQELGKKSKVF.

Regarding this clone: The protein recorded in TCRdb matches a much larger clone and deviates from this DNA's translation at residue 9, suggesting a read error; the protein here is obtained by translating the DNA. V gene TRGV9 combines with J gene TRGJP. This CDR3 has 16 residues. Germline V CDR1 and CDR2: GITISATS, ISYDGTV (reference sequence). The CDR3 coding sequence is TGTGCCTTGTGGGAGGATCAAGAGTGGGGCAAAAAAATCAAGGTATTT. Protein: CALWEDQEWGKKIKVF.

Comment on this clone: The protein given by TCRdb reflects a much larger clone and differs at residue 5 from this DNA's translation, likely from a read error; the protein shown is the DNA's translation. The chain employs TRGV4 and TRGJP1. Unmatched junction bases numbered 4, after V lost 8 bases and J lost 4 bases. Per germline, CDR1 EGSTGY and CDR2 YDSYTSSV. The CDR3 is 12 residues long. The CDR3 region has the DNA TGTGCCACCTATAACACTGGTTGGTTCAAGATATTT. Its protein product is CATYNTGWFKIF.

With regard to this clone: The TCRdb protein comes from a much larger clone and disagrees with this DNA's translation at residue 12, likely due to a read error; the protein given here is derived from the DNA. The chain has TRGV9 and TRGJP1. The CDR3 loop spans 15 amino acids. Germline V gives CDR1 GITISATS, CDR2 ISYDGTV (reference sequence). The CDR3 sequence is CALWEVYTTGWVKIF. In DNA, the CDR3 is TGTGCCTTGTGGGAGGTGTATACCACTGGTTGGGTCAAGATATTT.

This chain links TRGV9 with TRGJP. Germline lookup yields CDR1 GITISATS and CDR2 ISYDGTV (reference sequence). This CDR3 is 18 amino acids long. V lost 3 bases to trimming and J lost 1 base; unmatched junction nucleotides: 6. CDR3 bases: TGTGCCTTGTGGGAGATGCAGGGGCAAGAGTTGGGCAAAAAAATCAAGGTATTT. This encodes CALWEMQGQELGKKIKVF.

Notes on this clone: Translating this DNA gives a protein that differs at residue 7 from the TCRdb one, which belongs to a much larger clone; a read error is likely, and the protein shown is this translation. The chain is built from TRGV9 and TRGJP. V trimming: 0 bases; J trimming: 7 bases; junction bases outside the gene matches: 3. Germline V gene sequence: CDR1 GITISATS, CDR2 ISYDGTV (reference sequence). The CDR3 is 16 amino acids. The CDR3 DNA reads TGTGCCTTGTGGGAGGTGAGTGAGTTGGGCAAAAAAATCAAGGTATTT. Protein: CALWEVSELGKKIKVF.

In regard to this clone: A read error is likely here: a far larger clone is one base away. The identical CDR3 is also encoded by other nucleotide sequences in the sample. The chain combines TRGV9 with TRGJP. This CDR3 is 16 amino acids long. CDR1 is GITISATS, CDR2 ISYDGTV, per germline (reference sequence). Here the CDR3 reads CALWEVRELGKKIKVF. Here the CDR3 DNA reads TGTGCCTTGTGGGAGGTGCGTGAGTTGGGCAAAAAAATAAAGGTATTT.

A word on this clone: TCRdb's protein, taken from a much larger clone, differs from this DNA's translation at residue 6, likely owing to a read error; the protein displayed comes from the DNA. The chain employs TRGV9 and TRGJP1. The junction had 3 bases not matched to a gene; V was cut back by 2 bases and J by 0 bases. There are 15 residues in the CDR3. Germline CDR1 reads GITISATS; CDR2 reads ISYDGTV (reference sequence). The CDR3 region is CALWEGDTTGWFKIF. The CDR3 DNA sequence: TGTGCCTTGTGGGAGGGTGATACCACTGGTTGGTTCAAGATATTT.

This clone was detected only a few times. A far larger clone is a single base away, which makes a read error likely. The chain carries TRGV9 and TRGJP1. The CDR3 totals 15 residues. Germline V gives CDR1 GITISATS, CDR2 ISYDGTV (reference sequence). The CDR3 sequence: CAVWEVYTTGWFKIF. CDR3 nucleotides: TGTGCCGTGTGGGAGGTGTATACCACTGGTTGGTTCAAGATATTT.

This clone is hyperexpanded in the sample. V is TRGV10 and J is TRGJP1. TRGV10 is marked as an open reading frame, function uncertain. This CDR3 region has 14 residues. After removal of 8 bases from V and 1 base from J, the junction contained 5 bases not matched to a gene. The CDR3 region is CAAWDFTTGWFKIF. The CDR3 region has the DNA TGTGCTGCGTGGGATTTTACCACTGGTTGGTTCAAGATATTT.

A note on this clone: The protein TCRdb gives is from a much larger clone and does not agree with this DNA's translation at residue 4, likely a read error; the protein shown here comes from the DNA. V gene TRGV9 combines with J gene TRGJP. Per germline, CDR1 GITISATS and CDR2 ISYDGTV (reference sequence). CDR3 length: 16 amino acids. The CDR3 protein is CALREDQELGKKIKVF. CDR3 coding DNA: TGTGCCTTGCGGGAGGATCAAGAGTTGGGCAAAAAAATCAAGGTATTT.

About this clone: It differs at one base from a far larger clone, so likely a read error. The sample contains more than one DNA sequence encoding this CDR3. This chain uses TRGV9 with TRGJP. The germline V gene has CDR1 GITISATS and CDR2 ISYDGTV (reference sequence). The CDR3 is made up of 16 amino acids. CDR3 bases: TGTGCCTTATGGGAGGTGCAAGAGTTGGGCAAAAAAATCAAGGTATTT. This codes for CALWEVQELGKKIKVF.

Turning to this clone: TCRdb pairs this DNA with a much larger clone's protein that differs at residue 8, likely a read error; the protein shown was translated from the DNA. The chain recombines TRGV4 with TRGJP1. Germline values: CDR1 EGSTGY, CDR2 YDSYTSSV. The CDR3 extends over 12 amino acids. This CDR3 reads CATYTTGGFKIF. CDR3 coding DNA: TGTGCCACCTATACCACTGGTGGGTTCAAGATATTT.

To note about this clone: It is likely a read error: a sequence one base away is far more abundant. In the same sample, other DNA sequences code for this CDR3. This chain joins TRGV9 and TRGJP. The germline gives CDR1 GITISATS, CDR2 ISYDGTV (reference sequence). This CDR3 has 16 residues. CDR3 region: CALWEVQELGKKIKVF. In nucleotides, the CDR3 is TGTGCCTTGTGGGAGGTGCAAGAGCTGGGCAAAAAAATCAAGGTATTT.